These 20 T cell receptor beta chains came from one sample sequenced in a study of blood T cell repertoires in COVID-19. The assay was immunoSEQ multiplex PCR, and TCRdb's table has in-frame clones only and misses some. Here the sample spans 150,000 to 200,000 clones, 80% to 90% being singletons. Material for sequencing was peripheral blood. These receptors were collected from a man aged 45-60 years with active or convalescent COVID-19.

J is TRBJ1-1 and V is TRBV11-1; the D is unclear. CDR1 and CDR2 (germline): SGHAT, FQDESV (reference sequence). V lost 5 bases to trimming and J lost 8 bases, with 15 bases between them. The CDR3 covers 13 residues. The CDR3 loop reads CASSLDEIAEAFF. Here the CDR3 DNA reads TGTGCCAGCAGCCTCGATGAAATAGCCGAAGCTTTCTTT.

The chain has TRBV29-1 and TRBJ2-3; 7 nucleotides align to TRBD2. The CDR3 totals 13 residues. Germline V gene sequence: CDR1 SQVTM, CDR2 ANQGSEA. The J segment lost 5 bases and the V segment lost 6 bases, leaving 8 bases of the junction unmatched. In DNA form, the CDR3 reads TGCAGCGTCGACGGGGGAGGGGAAGATACGCAGTATTTT. Translated, it gives CSVDGGGEDTQYF.

The chain uses TRBV18 and TRBJ2-6; D not resolved. Germline lookup yields CDR1 KGHSH and CDR2 LQKENI. V shed 4 bases and J shed 0 bases, with 10 bases lying between them. The CDR3 runs to 16 residues. CDR3 DNA: TGTGCCAGCTCACTTCAAACACCCTCTGGGGCCAACGTCCTGACTTTC. Protein sequence: CASSLQTPSGANVLTF.

The chain carries TRBV29-1 and TRBJ2-7; tentatively, D is TRBD1 (6 bases). Germline V gives CDR1 SQVTM, CDR2 ANQGSEA. The CDR3 sequence is 12 residues long. V was trimmed by 6 bases and J by 7 bases, leaving 16 bases between them. This CDR3 reads CSVGNRVREQYF. DNA for the CDR3: TGCAGCGTAGGTAACAGGGTAAGGGAGCAGTACTTC.

This clone was counted between two and nine times. The chain recombines TRBV12-5 with TRBJ2-2; D gene unclear. The length of the CDR3 is 14 residues. Looked up from germline, CDR1 is LGHNT and CDR2 is FRNRAP. With 1 base removed from V and 6 bases from J, the gap between germline ends came to 9 bases. The DNA for the CDR3 is TGTGCTAGTGGTTTGGACGTGGCGGCCGGGGAGCTGTTTTTT. This sequence encodes CASGLDVAAGELFF.

The rearrangement links TRBV29-1 to TRBJ1-2; no reliable D call. The germline V gene encodes CDR1 SQVTM and CDR2 ANQGSEA. The CDR3 has 15 amino acids. V was pared by 4 bases and J by 6 bases, with 21 bases between. This chain's CDR3 is CSVVVPGRDVNGYTF. CDR3 in DNA: TGCAGCGTTGTAGTTCCGGGGAGAGACGTCAATGGCTACACCTTC.

This clone was recorded a few times. The chain recombines TRBV2 with TRBJ1-4; TRBD1 matches 7 bases. Trimming removed 7 bases from V and 0 bases from J; junction bases left unmatched: 5. Germline loops: CDR1 SNHLY, CDR2 FYNNEI. The CDR3 has 15 amino acids. The DNA of the CDR3 is TGTGCCAGCATGGGACAGACTTCAACTAATGAAAAACTGTTTTTT. It translates to CASMGQTSTNEKLFF.

The chain carries TRBV7-9 and TRBJ1-6, with D maybe TRBD1 (6 bases). The V gene lost 2 bases and the J gene lost 10 bases, with 15 bases spanning the gap. This CDR3 is built from 15 residues. Germline V gene lookup returns CDR1 SEHNR and CDR2 FQNEAQ (reference sequence). CDR3 nucleotides: TGTGCCAGCAGCTTATGGCAGGGGATAGAATCACCCCTCCACTTT. It yields the protein CASSLWQGIESPLHF.

The chain's CDR3 is CASSLTGGGNIQYF. In DNA, the CDR3 is TGTGCCAGCAGCTTGACAGGGGGCGGAAACATTCAGTACTTC. This chain joins TRBV11-2 and TRBJ2-4, with TRBD1 identical over 10 bases. Looked up from germline, CDR1 is SGHAT and CDR2 is FQNNGV. The CDR3 has 14 residues. With 3 bases clipped from V and 6 bases from J, the junction kept 2 bases outside the gene matches.

The chain links TRBV30 to TRBJ2-1; D perhaps matches TRBD2 (6 bases). V was shortened by 4 bases and J by 7 bases, with 20 bases between the two germline ends. Germline CDR1 and CDR2: GTSNPN and SVGIG (reference sequence). The length of the CDR3 is 15 residues. The CDR3 region has the DNA TGTGCCTGGAAGGGTTTTGGCGGGGAAAAGAATGAGCAGTTCTTC. This encodes CAWKGFGGEKNEQFF.

This chain joins TRBV7-2 and TRBJ2-7; the match to TRBD1 covers 9 bases. The V gene's germline CDR1 is SGHTA and CDR2 FQGNSA. The V and J ends lost 5 bases and 2 bases, in that order; junction bases with no gene match: 4. This CDR3 region has 14 residues. CDR3 nucleotide sequence: TGTGCCAGCAGCGTCCGGGACAGGGCCTACGAGCAGTACTTC. As protein: CASSVRDRAYEQYF.

This chain joins TRBV30 and TRBJ2-5; 8 bases agree with TRBD1. This CDR3 comprises 16 residues. With 3 bases clipped from V and 5 bases from J, the junction kept 14 bases outside the gene matches. Germline CDR1 and CDR2: GTSNPN and SVGIG (reference sequence). The CDR3: CAWRETGTGDGETQYF. The CDR3 DNA follows: TGTGCCTGGAGGGAAACCGGGACAGGCGACGGGGAGACCCAGTACTTC.

This rearrangement joins TRBV5-1 to TRBJ1-2, with D possibly matching TRBD1 (6 bases). This CDR3 has 11 amino acids. The V and J ends lost 5 bases and 10 bases respectively, with 12 bases between them. CDR1 is SGHRS and CDR2 is YFSETQ in the germline V gene. CDR3 DNA sequence: TGCGCCAGCAGTTTACAGGGCCACTACACCTTC. It is translated as CASSLQGHYTF.

The J gene is TRBJ2-5, the V gene TRBV5-4; D ambiguous. V lost 1 base, J lost 2 bases, and 15 bases lay in between. Germline lookup yields CDR1 SGHNT and CDR2 YYREEE (reference sequence). CDR3 length: 16 residues. The CDR3 reads CASSLQGLGEQETQYF. The CDR3 coding sequence is TGTGCCAGCAGCTTGCAAGGTCTAGGAGAGCAAGAGACCCAGTACTTC.

V and J are TRBV2 and TRBJ1-4; D is unclear. The CDR3 loop spans 14 amino acids. Between the trimmed V and J ends, which lost 6 bases and 8 bases, there was a span of 16 bases. CDR1 is SNHLY, CDR2 FYNNEI, per germline. The CDR3 sequence: CASREAPGKEKLFF. CDR3 in DNA: TGTGCCAGCAGAGAGGCCCCGGGAAAGGAAAAACTGTTTTTT.

This chain links TRBV5-6 with TRBJ1-4; 8 bases are shared with TRBD1. V dropped 4 bases and J dropped 3; count of bases not matched to a gene: 2. The CDR3 covers 14 residues. The germline V gene encodes CDR1 SGHDT and CDR2 YYEEEE. CDR3 amino acids: CASSRTGSNEKLFF. DNA of the CDR3: TGTGCCAGCAGCCGGACAGGGTCTAATGAAAAACTGTTTTTT.

V gene TRBV19 combines with J gene TRBJ2-1, with D possibly TRBD2 on 5 matching bases. This CDR3 has 16 residues. CDR1 and CDR2 (germline): LNHDA, SQIVND (reference sequence). V gave up 2 bases and J gave up 0 bases, with 11 bases separating them. The CDR3 sequence: CASSINVASSYNEQFF. DNA for the CDR3: TGTGCCAGTAGTATAAATGTAGCGAGCTCCTACAATGAGCAGTTCTTC.

The chain joins TRBV7-6 to TRBJ2-6, with D perhaps TRBD2 (7 bases). The CDR3 spans 18 residues. Germline assignment: CDR1 SGHVS and CDR2 FNYEAQ. Between the trimmed V and J ends, which lost 5 bases and 0 bases, there was a span of 17 bases. The CDR3 protein is CASSPIGGGHSGANVLTF. CDR3 bases: TGTGCCAGCAGCCCGATCGGCGGGGGCCACTCTGGGGCCAACGTCCTGACTTTC.

On this clone itself: This specimen includes other DNA sequences encoding the same CDR3. This chain connects TRBV7-3 to TRBJ2-1; 7 bases are shared with TRBD1. The CDR3 runs to 13 residues. V lost 2 bases and J lost 5; bases outside the gene matches: 0. Per the germline V gene, CDR1 is SGHTA and CDR2 is FQGTGA. CDR3 amino acids: CASSLDRDNEQFF. The CDR3 bases are TGTGCCAGCAGCTTAGACAGGGACAATGAGCAGTTCTTC. Using reference TRBV7-3 and TRBJ2-1 for the parts outside the CDR3, the full variable domain is GAGVSQTPSNKVTEKGKYVELRCDPISGHTALYWYRQSLGQGPEFLIYFQGTGAADDSGLPNDRFFAVRPEGSVSTLKIQRTERGDSAVYLCASSLDRDNEQFFGPGTRLTVL.

The chain is built from TRBV28 and TRBJ1-2; D uncertain. Trimming stripped 5 bases from V and 4 bases from J, with 8 bases between. CDR1 and CDR2 (germline): MDHEN, SYDVKM. The CDR3 covers 12 residues. CDR3 residues: CASSPPSYGYTF. The CDR3 region has the DNA TGTGCCAGCAGTCCTCCTTCCTATGGCTACACCTTC.